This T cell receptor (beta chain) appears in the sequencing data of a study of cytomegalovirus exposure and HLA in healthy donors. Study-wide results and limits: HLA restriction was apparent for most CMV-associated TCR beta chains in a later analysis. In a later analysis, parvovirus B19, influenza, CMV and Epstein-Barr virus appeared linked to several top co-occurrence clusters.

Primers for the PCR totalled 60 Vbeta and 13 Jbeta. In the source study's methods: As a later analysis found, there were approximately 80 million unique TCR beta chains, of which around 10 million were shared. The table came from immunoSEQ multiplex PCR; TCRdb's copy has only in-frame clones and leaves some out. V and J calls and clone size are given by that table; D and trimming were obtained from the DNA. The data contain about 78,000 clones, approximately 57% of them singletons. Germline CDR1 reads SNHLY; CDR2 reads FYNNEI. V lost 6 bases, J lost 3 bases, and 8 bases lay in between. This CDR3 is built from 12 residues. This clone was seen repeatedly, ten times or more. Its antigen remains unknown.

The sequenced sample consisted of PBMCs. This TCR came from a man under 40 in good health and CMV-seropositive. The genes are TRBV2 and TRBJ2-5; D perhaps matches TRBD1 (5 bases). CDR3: CASRADKETQYF. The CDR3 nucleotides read TGTGCCAGCAGGGCGGACAAAGAGACCCAGTACTTC.